The present T cell receptor (beta chain) was sequenced within a study of cytomegalovirus exposure and HLA in healthy donors. In its sample, this clone was seen once. Its antigen is unknown. The study drew the donors from its approximately 110-subject validation cohort, separate from the roughly 670-subject first cohort. Germline loops: CDR1 SQVTM, CDR2 ANQGSEA. Trimming took 3 bases from V and 8 from J, leaving 16 bases between them. The CDR3 spans 13 residues. Overall study results and limits: Three CMV-associated chains were confirmed in vitro to be specific for CMV antigens. According to reports, the classifier identified cytomegalovirus status with high specificity and sensitivity.

The method was immunoSEQ multiplex PCR; TCRdb's version includes in-frame clones alone and lacks a portion of them. The repertoire includes about 250,000 clones, roughly nine tenths of them detected once, and more than 10% sits in the top ten. This receptor was taken from a man aged 18 to 30 in good health and CMV-seropositive. The rearrangement links TRBV29-1 to TRBJ1-2; tentatively, D is TRBD1 (5 bases). The sample was PBMCs. Here the CDR3 DNA reads TGCAGCGTTGAGGTAGCGGCAGGGTTCGGCTACACCTTC. Residues: CSVEVAAGFGYTF.